A selection of T cell receptor beta chains follows, all from one sample in a study of CD8 T cells in ankylosing spondylitis. Each CDR3 protein is one row after TCRdb ran MiXCR on the 5' RACE reads. Seen here are some 39,000 distinct CDR3 sequences, roughly an eighth observed once, and the top ten hold 32%. Material: synovial fluid, either unsorted or a sorted T cell fraction (not recorded which). The receptors originated from a male donor with ankylosing spondylitis. The CDR3 runs from the conserved cysteine through the conserved F or W.

v_call cdr3_aa
TRBV7-9 CASSPPSRESYTF
TRBV15 CATSVARGREKLFF
TRBV6-2/TRBV6-3 CASSYYFNEQFF
TRBV6-4 CASSLAGGDYNEQFF
TRBV5-1 CASSGHRGNSPLHF
TRBV7-2 CASSSASGRSYEQYF
TRBV24-1 CATSDSDSTNEKLFF
TRBV7-9 CASIHTGTSGKEQYF
TRBV29-1 CSVIGGSSYEQYF
TRBV20-1 CSARDYSYEQYF
TRBV20-1 CSAPGRGSTDTQYF
TRBV6-5 CASSYWDLPLTNEAFF
TRBV27 CASSRVGLNYGYTF
TRBV24-1 CATSDTQGTYGYTF
TRBV13 CSSSFGRDRGIQYF
TRBV7-9 CASSPWTENTGELFF
TRBV10-3 CAISESGGWNNEQFF
TRBV2 CANDRDRTEAFF
TRBV9 CASSGRQGTYEQYF
TRBV28 CASSLIPASGGTSPLTDTQYF
TRBV7-8 CASSVWRGRGYEQYF